This T cell receptor (beta chain) was sequenced during a study of shared clonotypes between healthy human individuals. The wider study: The donor pool was made up of a couple of women and a few men aged 18 to 49. Regarding the study as a whole: Only a few donors were included, so the genetic and exposure-history diversity represented was limited.

In germline, CDR1 is LNHNV, CDR2 YYDKDF (reference sequence). The CDR3 has 13 amino acids. Trimming took off 4 bases at V and 2 bases at J, with 8 bases between the two ends. As for this clone: Antigen specificity is unknown.

Every donor, a Caucasian adult, lived in Nashville, Tennessee. For genomic DNA, unsorted samples relied on roughly 100 million PBMCs. The method was immunoSEQ multiplex PCR; TCRdb's version includes in-frame clones alone and lacks a portion of them. The top ten clones hold 12% of a sample with some 500,000 clones, approximately 71% of them seen once. Sequencing was done on a sample of PBMCs. This rearrangement joins TRBV15 to TRBJ1-2; TRBD1 is a possible D gene (6 bases). The receptor was isolated from a woman in her thirties or forties in good health. Some clones in this sample may be carry-over from other donors' samples. CDR3 sequence reads: CATSNDRNYGYTF. The CDR3 DNA reads TGTGCCACCAGCAACGACAGGAACTATGGCTACACCTTC.